What follows is one TCR beta chain and its context. What it recognizes is unknown. The data originate from a study of T cell responses to AZD1222 COVID-19 vaccine. Sequencing used immunoSEQ multiplex PCR; TCRdb keeps in-frame clones, though not all of them. Of 120,000 to 150,000 clones listed, approximately 91% are singletons. Study-wide points: Elevations in Spike-specific TCR breadth and depth followed administration of two AZD1222 doses. Seropositive status at baseline applied to only five to seven AZD1222 recipients. Researchers report vaccine-associated CD4 TCRs spanning spike, with dominance at 160-218 and 743-854.

The CDR3 runs to 17 residues. V lost 2 bases, J lost 3 bases, and 14 bases lay in between. The sequence came from an adult who received the MenACWY meningococcal vaccine as a control. The chain uses TRBV6-7 and TRBJ1-6; possibly TRBD1 for D (5 bases). TRBV6-7 is an open reading frame whose function is uncertain. The sample in question was peripheral blood, obtained 28 days after the second dose of the MenACWY control vaccine. CDR3 amino acids: CASSYAWGDFYNSPLHF. CDR3 DNA: TGTGCCAGCAGTTACGCCTGGGGCGATTTCTATAATTCACCCCTCCACTTT.